The 12 T cell receptor beta chains below all came from one sample that was sequenced in a study of blood T cell repertoires in COVID-19 (dated by TCRdb to 2019 to 2021). Library generation was performed with the immunoSEQ multiplex PCR assay. TCRdb took this table from immuneACCESS and kept in-frame rearrangements with V and J called. Such tables lack part of the clones; where checked against another copy, unresolved V genes explain under half of the gap, and the rest is unexplained. The sample includes around 70,000 clones, with roughly 80% observed a single time. 1.8% of the sample is in the top ten clones. The material sequenced was peripheral blood. The origin of the receptors is a woman aged 55-69 years with acute or convalescent COVID-19.

The chain joins TRBV28 to TRBJ2-1; 8 bases are a match to TRBD2. Per the germline V gene, CDR1 is MDHEN and CDR2 is SYDVKM. The V and J ends lost 6 bases and 6 bases, in that order; junction bases with no gene match: 13. CDR3 length: 16 amino acids. This CDR3 is CASSLTGLAGFNEQFF. The CDR3 nucleotides are TGTGCCAGCAGCCTTACAGGGTTAGCGGGGTTCAATGAGCAGTTCTTC.

The rearrangement uses TRBV5-1 and TRBJ2-4; TRBD1 aligns across 8 bases. The germline V gene encodes CDR1 SGHRS and CDR2 YFSETQ. Trimming removed 3 bases from V and 3 bases from J; junction bases left unmatched: 5. The CDR3 totals 15 residues. The CDR3 DNA sequence: TGCGCCAGCAGCTCGCTTACAGGGGGCAAAAACATTCAGTACTTC. Translated, it gives CASSSLTGGKNIQYF.

The chain links TRBV19 to TRBJ1-1; D is unclear. V lost 9 bases and J lost 0, with 14 bases in between. CDR3 size: 14 residues. The germline V gene has CDR1 LNHDA and CDR2 SQIVND (reference sequence). CDR3: CASSRVVMNTEAFF. DNA for the CDR3: TGTGCCAGCTCCCGGGTAGTCATGAACACTGAAGCTTTCTTT.

This clone showed up just once. This sequence joins TRBV3-1 (or the pseudogene TRBV3-2) and TRBJ2-3; D unresolved. The CDR3 is 12 residues long. Germline V gene lookup returns CDR1 LGHDT and CDR2 YNNKEL (reference sequence). V was cut by 0 bases and J by 9 bases, with 7 bases left in between. DNA for the CDR3: TGTGCCAGCAGCCAAGATAAGCCAACGCAGTATTTT. It yields the protein CASSQDKPTQYF.

The rearrangement uses TRBV7-2 and TRBJ1-1; D remains unclear. Trimming took 5 bases from V and 8 from J, leaving 9 bases between them. Germline assignment: CDR1 SGHTA and CDR2 FQGNSA. The CDR3 extends over 11 amino acids. The CDR3: CASSPTGEAFF. CDR3 in DNA: TGTGCCAGCAGCCCCACGGGGGAAGCTTTCTTT.

The J gene is TRBJ2-7, the V gene TRBV5-1, with D possibly matching TRBD1 (6 bases). The CDR3 covers 16 residues. Germline CDR1 reads SGHRS; CDR2 reads YFSETQ. Trimming left V 2 bases short and J 2 bases short, with 17 bases between. The CDR3 reads CASSLLQGRRTYEQYF. The CDR3 nucleotides are TGCGCCAGCAGCTTATTACAGGGAAGAAGGACCTACGAGCAGTACTTC.

The chain joins TRBV19 to TRBJ2-7; 15 nucleotides line up with TRBD2. Germline V lookup: CDR1 LNHDA, CDR2 SQIVND (reference sequence). This CDR3 comprises 16 residues. V was clipped by 5 bases and J by 6 bases; unmatched bases: 8. The CDR3 loop reads CASSRTSGRARGEQYF. The CDR3 coding sequence is TGTGCCAGTAGTCGGACTAGCGGGAGGGCCCGGGGCGAGCAGTACTTC.

The rearrangement uses TRBV6-6 and TRBJ1-2; D perhaps matches TRBD1 (6 bases). CDR3 length: 15 residues. V lost 5 bases to trimming and J lost 3 bases, with 16 bases between them. From germline, CDR1 is MNHNY and CDR2 SVGAGI (reference sequence). Written as DNA, the CDR3 is TGTGCCAGCAGTCCCATGCGGAGACAGGACTATGGCTACACCTTC. Encoded protein: CASSPMRRQDYGYTF.

The chain is built from TRBV6-1 and TRBJ2-3, with 7 bases matching TRBD2. Germline V lookup: CDR1 MNHNS, CDR2 SASEGT. V lost 1 base, J lost 2 bases, and 6 bases stayed unmatched. The CDR3 has 16 residues. The DNA for the CDR3 is TGTGCCAGCAGTGAAGGGGGTAGCGGGTACACAGATACGCAGTATTTT. Protein: CASSEGGSGYTDTQYF.

This chain links TRBV5-1 with TRBJ2-7, with 7 nucleotides matching TRBD1. With 1 base clipped from V and 2 bases from J, the junction kept 9 bases outside the gene matches. CDR3 length: 16 residues. The germline V gene has CDR1 SGHRS and CDR2 YFSETQ. The CDR3 is CASSLYPRDSTYEQYF. In nucleotides, the CDR3 is TGCGCCAGCAGCTTGTATCCCCGGGACAGTACCTACGAGCAGTACTTC.

The chain joins TRBV30 to TRBJ1-5; TRBD1 might be the D (5 bases). Trimming shortened V by 0 bases and J by 0 bases, and 9 bases separated the two germline ends. CDR1 GTSNPN and CDR2 SVGIG come from the germline V gene (reference sequence). The CDR3 covers 15 residues. This CDR3 is CAWSVGATSNQPQHF. DNA of the CDR3: TGTGCCTGGAGTGTTGGGGCTACTAGCAATCAGCCCCAGCATTTT.

The chain couples TRBV7-2 to TRBJ1-3; 10 bases line up with TRBD1. The CDR3 extends over 17 amino acids. J lost 4 bases, V lost 1 base, and 7 bases had no gene match. The V gene's germline CDR1 is SGHTA and CDR2 FQGNSA. The CDR3 region has the DNA TGTGCCAGCAGCTTAGTCTGGACAGGGGGGTCGGGAAACACCATATATTTT. This sequence encodes CASSLVWTGGSGNTIYF.